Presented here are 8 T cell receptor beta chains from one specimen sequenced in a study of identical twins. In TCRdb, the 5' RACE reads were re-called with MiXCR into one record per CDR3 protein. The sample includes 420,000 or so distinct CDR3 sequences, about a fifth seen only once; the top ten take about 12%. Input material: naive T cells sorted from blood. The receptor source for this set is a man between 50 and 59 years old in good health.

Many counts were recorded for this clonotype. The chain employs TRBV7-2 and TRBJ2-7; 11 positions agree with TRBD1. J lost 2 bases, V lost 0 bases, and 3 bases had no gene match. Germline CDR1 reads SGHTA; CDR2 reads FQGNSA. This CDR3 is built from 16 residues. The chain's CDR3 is CASSLAGTGGAYEQYF. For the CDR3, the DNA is TGTGCCAGCAGCTTAGCCGGGACAGGGGGAGCCTACGAGCAGTACTTC.

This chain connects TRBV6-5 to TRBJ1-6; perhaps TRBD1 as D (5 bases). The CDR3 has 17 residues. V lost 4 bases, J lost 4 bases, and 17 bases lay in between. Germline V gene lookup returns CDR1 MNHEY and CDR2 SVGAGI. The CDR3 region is CASSFRTRQRYNSPLHF. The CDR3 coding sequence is TGTGCCAGCAGTTTCCGTACTAGACAGCGTTATAATTCACCCCTCCACTTT.

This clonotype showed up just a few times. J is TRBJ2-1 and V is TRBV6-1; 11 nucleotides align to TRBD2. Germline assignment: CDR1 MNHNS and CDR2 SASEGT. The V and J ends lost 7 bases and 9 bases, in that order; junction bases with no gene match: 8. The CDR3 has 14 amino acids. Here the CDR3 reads CASTRTSGRGEQFF. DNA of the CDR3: TGTGCCAGCACCAGGACTAGCGGGCGGGGTGAGCAGTTCTTC.

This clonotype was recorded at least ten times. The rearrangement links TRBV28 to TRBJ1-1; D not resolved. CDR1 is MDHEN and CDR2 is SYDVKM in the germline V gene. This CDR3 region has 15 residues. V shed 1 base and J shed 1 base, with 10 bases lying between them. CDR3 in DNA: TGTGCCAGCAGTTTATACGGCAGTAAGAACACTGAAGCTTTCTTT. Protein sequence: CASSLYGSKNTEAFF.

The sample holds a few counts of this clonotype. CDR3 DNA sequence: TGCAGTGCTACCCGGACTAGCCAAGAGACCCAGTACTTC. This gives the protein CSATRTSQETQYF. The chain combines TRBV20-1 with TRBJ2-5; the match to TRBD2 covers 7 bases. CDR1 DFQATT and CDR2 SNEGSKA come from the germline V gene (reference sequence). J gave up 1 base and V 4 bases, and 3 bases lay outside the gene matches. The CDR3 sequence is 13 residues long.

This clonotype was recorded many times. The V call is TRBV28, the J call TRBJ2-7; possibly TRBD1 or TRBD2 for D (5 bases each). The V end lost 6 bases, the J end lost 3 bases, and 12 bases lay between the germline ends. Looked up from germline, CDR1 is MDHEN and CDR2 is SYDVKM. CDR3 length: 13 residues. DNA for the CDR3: TGTGCCAGCAGCACGGGACGACACTACGAGCAGTACTTC. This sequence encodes CASSTGRHYEQYF.

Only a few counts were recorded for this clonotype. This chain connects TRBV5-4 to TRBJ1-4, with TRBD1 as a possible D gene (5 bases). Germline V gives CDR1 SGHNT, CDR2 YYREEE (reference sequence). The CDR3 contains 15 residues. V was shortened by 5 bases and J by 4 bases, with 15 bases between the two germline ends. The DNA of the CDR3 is TGTGCCAGCAGTCCTTCCGCTGACAGTAATGAAAAACTGTTTTTT. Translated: CASSPSADSNEKLFF.

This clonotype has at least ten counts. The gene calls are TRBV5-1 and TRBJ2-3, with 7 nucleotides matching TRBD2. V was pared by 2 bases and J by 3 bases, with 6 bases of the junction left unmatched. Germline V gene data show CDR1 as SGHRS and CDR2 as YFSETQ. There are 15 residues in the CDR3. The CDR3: CASSLPGTTTDTQYF. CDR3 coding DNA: TGCGCCAGCAGCTTACCCGGGACTACTACAGATACGCAGTATTTT.